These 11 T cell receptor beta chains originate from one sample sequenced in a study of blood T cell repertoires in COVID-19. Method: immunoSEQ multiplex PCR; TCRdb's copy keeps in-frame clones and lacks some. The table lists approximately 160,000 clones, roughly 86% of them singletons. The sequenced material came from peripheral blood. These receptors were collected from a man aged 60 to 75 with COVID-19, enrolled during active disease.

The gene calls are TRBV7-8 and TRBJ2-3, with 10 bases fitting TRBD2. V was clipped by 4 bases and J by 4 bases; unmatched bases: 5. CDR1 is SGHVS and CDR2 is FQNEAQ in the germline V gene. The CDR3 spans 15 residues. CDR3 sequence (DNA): TGTGCCAGCAGCTCATCTAGCGGGAGTGCAGATACGCAGTATTTT. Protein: CASSSSSGSADTQYF.

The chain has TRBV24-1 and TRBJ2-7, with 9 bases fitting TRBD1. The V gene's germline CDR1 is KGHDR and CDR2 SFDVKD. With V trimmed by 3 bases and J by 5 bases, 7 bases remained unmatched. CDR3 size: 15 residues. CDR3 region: CATSDGGTGKNEQYF. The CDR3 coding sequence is TGTGCCACCAGTGATGGGGGGACAGGGAAGAACGAGCAGTACTTC.

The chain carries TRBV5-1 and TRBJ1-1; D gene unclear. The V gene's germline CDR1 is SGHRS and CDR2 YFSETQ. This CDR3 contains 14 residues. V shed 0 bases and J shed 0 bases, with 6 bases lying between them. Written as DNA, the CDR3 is TGCGCCAGCAGCTTGGATATAATGAACACTGAAGCTTTCTTT. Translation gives CASSLDIMNTEAFF.

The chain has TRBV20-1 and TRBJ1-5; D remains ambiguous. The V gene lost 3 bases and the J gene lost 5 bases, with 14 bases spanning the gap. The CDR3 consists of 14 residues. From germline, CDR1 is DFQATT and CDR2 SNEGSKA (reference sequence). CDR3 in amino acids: CSASSGTSDQPQHF. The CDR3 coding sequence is TGCAGTGCTAGTTCAGGCACCTCTGATCAGCCCCAGCATTTT.

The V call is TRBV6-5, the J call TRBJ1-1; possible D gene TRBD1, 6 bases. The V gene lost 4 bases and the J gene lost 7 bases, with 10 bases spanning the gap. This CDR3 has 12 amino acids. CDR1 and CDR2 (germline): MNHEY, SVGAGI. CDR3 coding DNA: TGTGCCAGCAGTTCACAGGGCCGTGAAGCTTTCTTT. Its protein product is CASSSQGREAFF.

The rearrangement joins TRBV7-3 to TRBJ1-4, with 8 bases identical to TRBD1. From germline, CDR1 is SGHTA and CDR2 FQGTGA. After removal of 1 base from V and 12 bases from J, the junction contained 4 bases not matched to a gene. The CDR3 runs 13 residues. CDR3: CASSLSPGGELFF. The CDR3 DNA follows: TGTGCCAGCAGCTTAAGTCCAGGGGGCGAACTGTTTTTT.

CDR3 sequence (DNA): TGTGCCAGTAGTTTGCGGACAGGGGGCGGCTACACCTTC. Its translation: CASSLRTGGGYTF. The V gene is TRBV19, the J gene TRBJ1-2; 11 nucleotides agree with TRBD1. J lost 8 bases, V lost 5 bases, and 4 bases had no gene match. This CDR3 is built from 13 residues. Germline V gene sequence: CDR1 LNHDA, CDR2 SQIVND (reference sequence).

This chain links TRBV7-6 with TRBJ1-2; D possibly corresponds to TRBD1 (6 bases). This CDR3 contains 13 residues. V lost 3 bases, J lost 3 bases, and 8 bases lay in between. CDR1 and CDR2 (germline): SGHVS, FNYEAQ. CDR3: CASSFPGDYGYTF. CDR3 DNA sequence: TGTGCCAGCAGCTTTCCAGGGGACTATGGCTACACCTTC.

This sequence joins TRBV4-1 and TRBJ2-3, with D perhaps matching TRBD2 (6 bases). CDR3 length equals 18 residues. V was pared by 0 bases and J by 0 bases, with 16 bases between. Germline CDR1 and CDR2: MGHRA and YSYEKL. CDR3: CASSQDSVLASSTDTQYF. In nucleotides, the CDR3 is TGCGCCAGCAGCCAAGATTCGGTCCTAGCGAGTAGCACAGATACGCAGTATTTT.

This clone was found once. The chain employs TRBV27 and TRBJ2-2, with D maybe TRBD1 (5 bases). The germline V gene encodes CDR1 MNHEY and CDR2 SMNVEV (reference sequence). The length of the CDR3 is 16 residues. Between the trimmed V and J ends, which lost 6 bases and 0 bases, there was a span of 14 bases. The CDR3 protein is CASRHGGASNTGELFF. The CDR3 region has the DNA TGTGCCAGCAGGCATGGTGGGGCTTCGAACACCGGGGAGCTGTTTTTT.

The CDR3: CASGPSGRTDTQYF. In DNA form, the CDR3 reads TGTGCTAGTGGCCCTAGCGGGCGCACAGATACGCAGTATTTT. The chain is built from TRBV12-5 and TRBJ2-3; 8 nucleotides line up with TRBD2. Per germline, CDR1 LGHNT and CDR2 FRNRAP. V shed 6 bases, J shed 1 base, and the junction held 3 bases outside the gene matches. This CDR3 contains 14 residues.